This paragraph reports one T cell receptor beta chain. The antigen is undetermined. Method: immunoSEQ multiplex PCR; TCRdb's copy keeps in-frame clones and lacks some. The table lists about 59,000 clones, around 78% of them singletons, with about 7.1% in the top ten. Time point noted: baseline pretreatment blood. Indicated treatment: 15 Gy SBRT to primary tumor, nephrectomy 4 weeks later. After SBRT, blood was collected at 2 and 4 weeks, plus baseline. The patient's renal cell carcinoma had clear cell pathology. These data originate in a study of radiation and T cells in renal cell carcinoma. General study results and limits: Baseline intratumoral clonotype presence is unknown without pretreatment biopsies. Top tumor clonotypes rose in blood 2 weeks post-radiation, then contracted.

Looked up from germline, CDR1 is SGHDT and CDR2 is YYEEEE. This CDR3 spans 13 amino acids. V shed 4 bases and J shed 2 bases, with 9 bases lying between them. This clonotype was sampled from a man between 60 and 75 years old with renal cell carcinoma. The sample consisted of blood, taken from a patient whose treatment included radiotherapy and nephrectomy. The chain employs TRBV5-6 and TRBJ1-2; D gene ambiguous. The CDR3 loop is CASSPTSNYGYTF. The CDR3 DNA is TGTGCCAGCAGCCCGACATCGAACTATGGCTACACCTTC.